This T cell receptor beta chain was identified in a study of T cells in Graves' hyperthyroidism and ophthalmopathy (dated by TCRdb to the late 2010s). About the investigation overall: Peripheral blood was collected at initial diagnosis, before any treatment. To identify TCR V-J signatures that set the groups apart, the researchers used a discovery cohort of about a hundred patients, made up of 40 to 45 with Graves' ophthalmopathy and 57 with stable Graves' hyperthyroidism. Whether ophthalmopathy could be predicted prospectively was tested in an independent validation cohort made up of 18 to 20 hyperthyroidism patients plus 17 patients who later progressed to ophthalmopathy. For training and testing, the 100 or so patients in the discovery cohort were randomly divided in a 7:3 ratio. Thyroid tissue and blood T-cell repertoires from about six Graves' hyperthyroidism patients were also compared in the study. After sampling, hyperthyroidism patients received methimazole starting at 30 mg daily, and ophthalmopathy patients received high-dose intravenous methylprednisolone. According to the paper, TCR Vbeta CDR3 sequencing was carried out on roughly 130 peripheral blood samples, which came from 40 to 45 ophthalmopathy, 75 or so hyperthyroidism and approximately 17 progressor patients. The research as a whole found: Most expanded thyroid clonotypes (frequency above 0.001) were also detected in blood, suggesting blood repertoires may reflect thyroid immune responses. In validation, the model predicted progression to ophthalmopathy with 60% to 71% sensitivity and roughly 75% specificity, a median of about 6.7 months before onset. In cross-validation, a model built on a 13 V-J signature told ophthalmopathy apart from stable hyperthyroidism with 85% to 90% sensitivity and approximately 84% specificity, and in testing the same model reached 80%/75%. No statistical method was used to set the sample size in advance, and investigators knew the group allocation.

The TCR beta CDR3 regions were amplified from the RNA transcripts. The TCR CDR3 was subjected to a first round of RT-PCR using the HTBI primer set and the Qiagen OneStep RT-PCR kit. Libraries were constructed in a second round of multiplex PCR, after which size selection and purification were carried out. Paired-end sequencing of the libraries was performed with 100 bp reads on an Illumina HiSeq2000. The original methods were these. SOAPnuke was used to process the raw data, with reads discarded if the reads contained adapters or uncalled bases, had a mean Phred below 15, or lacked an exact constant-primer or identifier match. COPE v1.2.5 was used to merge the high-quality paired reads, and each unique nucleotide sequence was defined as a clonotype. MiTCR v1.1 was used to align the clonotypes against IMGT TRBV, TRBD and TRBJ reference segments. The analysis included only V-J combinations with a frequency above 0.0001, which together covered approximately 99% of the repertoires. A TCS score was defined as the ratio of F50 (clonal expansion) to E x V (chaos), with BLOSUM62-based TCRdist applied between CDR3 peptides within each V-J. Welch's t-statistics and random forest reduced 500 to 550 V-J features to 13, which were used in a naive Bayes classifier (R e1071). TCRdb reanalyzed the raw reads on its own, using fastp at Q25 for trimming and MiXCR for clone calling, and kept in-frame beta chains. Rows are combined by CDR3 protein, so each entry shows the most common genes and DNA. TCRdb assigned the V and J calls; the authors' analysis was not used. The sample data list some 370,000 distinct CDR3 sequences, and 11% to 15% of these were observed just once. Of the sample, 25% to 30% falls within the top ten clones.

The CDR3 measures 8 amino acids from cysteine to phenylalanine. This entry keeps only the CDR3 DNA: 24 bases, framed from base 1. V gives up 0 bases and J gives up 13 bases, and the segment between their germline ends measures 0 bases. Looking up the germline V gene yields CDR1 MNHNS and CDR2 SASEGT. This clonotype has a count of ten or more. Its antigen remains undetermined. Per-base qualities were not stored, and no clone one base away is much larger. Moderately to severely active disease, a Clinical Activity Score of at least 3, a NOSPECS grade of at least 4, and a duration under 3 months were present in ophthalmopathy patients. Any patient with an uncontrolled infection, another autoimmune disease, pregnancy or lactation was excluded. Diagnoses relied on clinical symptoms, serum thyroxine and TRAb, thyroid ultrasound and orbital computed tomography. PBMCs were isolated from more than 8 ml of fresh peripheral blood by Ficoll-Paque density gradient centrifugation. Trizol reagent was used to extract total RNA, and RNA quality was then checked on an Agilent 2100 Bioanalyzer.

The specimen sequenced was blood. Recombination joined TRBV6-1 with TRBJ1-1, with the D gene not clear enough to name. This TCR was sampled from a man aged 45-65 years with Graves' ophthalmopathy. The nucleotides read TGTGCCAGCAGTGAAGCTTTCTTT. It codes for CASSEAFF.